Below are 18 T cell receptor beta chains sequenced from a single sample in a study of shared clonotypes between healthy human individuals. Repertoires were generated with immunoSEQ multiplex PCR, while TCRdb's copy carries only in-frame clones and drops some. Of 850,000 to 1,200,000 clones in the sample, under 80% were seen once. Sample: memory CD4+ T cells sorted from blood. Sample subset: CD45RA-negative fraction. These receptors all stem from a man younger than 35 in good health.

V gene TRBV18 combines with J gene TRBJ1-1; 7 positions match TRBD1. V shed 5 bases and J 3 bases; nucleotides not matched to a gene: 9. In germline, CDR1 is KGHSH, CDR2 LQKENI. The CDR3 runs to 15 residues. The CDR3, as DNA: TGTGCCAGCTCATCAATACAGGGGTTGGACACTGAAGCTTTCTTT. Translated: CASSSIQGLDTEAFF. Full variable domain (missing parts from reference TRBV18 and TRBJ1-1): NAGVMQNPRHLVRRRGQEARLRCSPMKGHSHVYWYRQLPEEGLKFMVYLQKENIIDESGMPKERFSAEFPKEGPSILRIQQVVRGDSAAYFCASSSIQGLDTEAFFGQGTRLTVV.

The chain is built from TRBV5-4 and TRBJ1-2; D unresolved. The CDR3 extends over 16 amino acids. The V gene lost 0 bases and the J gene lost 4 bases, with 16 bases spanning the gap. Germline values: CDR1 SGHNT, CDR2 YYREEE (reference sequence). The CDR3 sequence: CASSLGQGPLFYGYTF. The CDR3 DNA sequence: TGTGCCAGCAGCTTGGGTCAAGGGCCATTATTCTATGGCTACACCTTC.

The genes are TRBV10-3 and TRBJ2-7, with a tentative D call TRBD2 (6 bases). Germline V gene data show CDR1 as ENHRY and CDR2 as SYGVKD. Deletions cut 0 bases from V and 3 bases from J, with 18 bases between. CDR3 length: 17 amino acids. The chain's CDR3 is CAISESESRDLSYEQYF. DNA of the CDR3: TGTGCCATCAGTGAGTCGGAAAGTCGGGACTTGAGCTACGAGCAGTACTTC.

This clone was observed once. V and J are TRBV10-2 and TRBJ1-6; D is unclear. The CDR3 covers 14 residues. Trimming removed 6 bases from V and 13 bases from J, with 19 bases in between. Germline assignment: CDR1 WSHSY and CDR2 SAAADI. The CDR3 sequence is CASSLGPGVGPLHF. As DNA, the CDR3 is TGCGCCAGCAGCCTAGGACCGGGCGTGGGGCCCCTCCACTTT.

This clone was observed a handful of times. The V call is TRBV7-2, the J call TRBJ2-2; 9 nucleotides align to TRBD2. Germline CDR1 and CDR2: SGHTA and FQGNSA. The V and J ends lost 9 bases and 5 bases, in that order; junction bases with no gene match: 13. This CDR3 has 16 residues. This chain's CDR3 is CASSRLSGRGTGELFF. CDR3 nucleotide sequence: TGTGCCAGTAGCCGACTTAGCGGGAGAGGTACCGGGGAGCTGTTTTTT.

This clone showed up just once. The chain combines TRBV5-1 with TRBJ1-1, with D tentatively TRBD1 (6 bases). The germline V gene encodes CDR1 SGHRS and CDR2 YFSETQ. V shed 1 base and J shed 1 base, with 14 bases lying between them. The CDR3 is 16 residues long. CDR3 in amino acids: CASSLTGSNTNTEAFF. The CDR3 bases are TGCGCCAGCAGCTTGACAGGGTCCAATACGAACACTGAAGCTTTCTTT.

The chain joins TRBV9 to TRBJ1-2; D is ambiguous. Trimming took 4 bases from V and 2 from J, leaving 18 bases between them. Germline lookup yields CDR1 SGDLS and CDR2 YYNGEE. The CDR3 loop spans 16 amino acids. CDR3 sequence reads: CASSPGGVQGNYGYTF. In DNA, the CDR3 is TGTGCCAGCAGCCCAGGTGGGGTGCAAGGGAACTATGGCTACACCTTC. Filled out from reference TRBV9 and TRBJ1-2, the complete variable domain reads DSGVTQTPKHLITATGQRVTLRCSPRSGDLSVYWYQQSLDQGLQFLIQYYNGEERAKGNILERFSAQQFPDLHSELNLSSLELGDSALYFCASSPGGVQGNYGYTFGSGTRLTVV.

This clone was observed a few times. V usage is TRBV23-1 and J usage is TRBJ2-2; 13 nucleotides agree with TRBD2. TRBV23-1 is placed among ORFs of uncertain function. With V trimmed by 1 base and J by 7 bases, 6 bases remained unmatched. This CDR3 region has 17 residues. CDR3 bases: TGCGCCAGCAGTCAATACACCGGGACTAGCGGGGTCGGGGAGCTGTTTTTT. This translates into CASSQYTGTSGVGELFF.

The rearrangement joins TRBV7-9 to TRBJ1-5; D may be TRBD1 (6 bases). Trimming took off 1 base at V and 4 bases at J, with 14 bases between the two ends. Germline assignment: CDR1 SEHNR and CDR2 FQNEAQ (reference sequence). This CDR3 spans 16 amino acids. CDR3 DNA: TGTGCCAGCAGCTTAGATCACCCCAGGGGTAATCAGCCCCAGCATTTT. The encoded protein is CASSLDHPRGNQPQHF.

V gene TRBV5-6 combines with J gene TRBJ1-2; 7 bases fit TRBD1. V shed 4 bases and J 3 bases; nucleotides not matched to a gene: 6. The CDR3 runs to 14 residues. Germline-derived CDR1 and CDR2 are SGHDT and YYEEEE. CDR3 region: CASSLTGEDYGYTF. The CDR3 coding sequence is TGTGCCAGCAGCCTAACAGGGGAGGACTATGGCTACACCTTC.

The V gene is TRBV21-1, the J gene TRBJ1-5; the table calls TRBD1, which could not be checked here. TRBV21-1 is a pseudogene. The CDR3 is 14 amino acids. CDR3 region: CATARDRGDQPQHF. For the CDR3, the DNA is TGTGCCACCGCCCGGGACAGGGGCGATCAGCCCCAGCATTTT.

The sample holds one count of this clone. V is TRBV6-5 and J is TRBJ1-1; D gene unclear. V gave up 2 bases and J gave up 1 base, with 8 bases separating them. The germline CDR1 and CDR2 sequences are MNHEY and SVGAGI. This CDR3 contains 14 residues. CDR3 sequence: CASSYRQANTEAFF. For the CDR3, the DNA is TGTGCCAGCAGTTACCGGCAGGCGAACACTGAAGCTTTCTTT.

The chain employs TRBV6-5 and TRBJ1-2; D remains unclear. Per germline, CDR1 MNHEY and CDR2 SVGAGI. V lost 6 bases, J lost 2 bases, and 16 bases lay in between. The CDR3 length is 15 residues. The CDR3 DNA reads TGTGCCAGCAGCCCCTCTGGTAAAGGGAACTATGGCTACACCTTC. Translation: CASSPSGKGNYGYTF.

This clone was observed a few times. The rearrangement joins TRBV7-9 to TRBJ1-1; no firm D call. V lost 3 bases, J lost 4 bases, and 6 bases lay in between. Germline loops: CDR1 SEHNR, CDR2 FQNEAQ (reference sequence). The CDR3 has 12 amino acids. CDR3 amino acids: CASSLTRTEAFF. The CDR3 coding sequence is TGTGCCAGCAGCTTGACCCGCACTGAAGCTTTCTTT.

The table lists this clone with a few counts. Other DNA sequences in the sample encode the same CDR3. The CDR3 coding sequence is TGTGCCAGCAGTGTAGGGGGCAGCTATGGCTACACCTTC. Protein sequence: CASSVGGSYGYTF. The rearrangement links TRBV2 to TRBJ1-2; the match to TRBD1 covers 7 bases. The germline gives CDR1 SNHLY, CDR2 FYNNEI. V lost 4 bases to trimming and J lost 4 bases; unmatched junction nucleotides: 3. The length of the CDR3 is 13 residues.

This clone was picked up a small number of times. The CDR3 spells CASSQYVGTTDTQYF. The CDR3 nucleotides read TGTGCCAGTAGTCAGTATGTGGGGACCACAGATACGCAGTATTTT. This chain uses TRBV19 with TRBJ2-3, with D perhaps matching TRBD1 or TRBD2 (5 bases each). The length of the CDR3 is 15 residues. Trimming removed 5 bases at V and 2 bases at J, with 14 bases between. Germline CDR1 reads LNHDA; CDR2 reads SQIVND (reference sequence).

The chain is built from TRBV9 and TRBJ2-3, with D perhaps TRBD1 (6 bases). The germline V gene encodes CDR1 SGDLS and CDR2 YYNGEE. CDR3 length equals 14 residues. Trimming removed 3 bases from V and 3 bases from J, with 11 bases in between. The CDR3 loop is CASSARGWTDTQYF. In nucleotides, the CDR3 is TGTGCCAGCAGCGCCAGGGGCTGGACAGATACGCAGTATTTT.

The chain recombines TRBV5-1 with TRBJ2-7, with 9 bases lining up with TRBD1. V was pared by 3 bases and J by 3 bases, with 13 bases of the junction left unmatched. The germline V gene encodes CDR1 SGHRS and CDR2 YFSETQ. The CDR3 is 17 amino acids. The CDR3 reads CASSSTGQGQGVYEQYF. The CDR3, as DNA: TGCGCCAGCAGCTCCACCGGACAGGGGCAGGGGGTCTACGAGCAGTACTTC.